Described below is a single T cell receptor beta chain sequence and its context. Expressed TCRB transcripts were sequenced because the entire RNA isolate underwent reverse transcription. Sequencing was performed with immunoSEQ multiplex PCR; in TCRdb, only in-frame clones are kept and a portion is missing. The sample has approximately 470,000 clones; approximately 31% are singletons. CDR1 and CDR2 from the germline V gene are GTSNPN and SVGIG (reference sequence). V shed 0 bases and J shed 2 bases, with 14 bases lying between them. The CDR3 is made up of 15 amino acids. The source of the sample is a study of beta chain features in type 1 diabetes.

This TCR was sampled from a man younger than 35 in good health. Material for sequencing was naive CD4+ T cells from blood. The J gene is TRBJ2-7, the V gene TRBV30, with D tentatively TRBD2 (6 bases). CDR3 sequence: CAWSVRGDGPYEQYF. Written as DNA, the CDR3 is TGTGCCTGGAGTGTTCGCGGGGATGGCCCCTACGAGCAGTACTTC. The full variable domain, with the rest looked up from reference TRBV30 and TRBJ2-7, is SQTIHQWPATLVQPVGSPLSLECTVEGTSNPNLYWYRQAAGRGLQLLFYSVGIGQISSEVPQNLSASRPQDRQFILSSKKLLLSDSGFYLCAWSVRGDGPYEQYFGPGTRLTVT.